The rows below give T cell receptor beta chains drawn from one sample of a study of blood T cell repertoires in COVID-19. Measured with immunoSEQ multiplex PCR; TCRdb has only the in-frame clones, and not every one. The table records approximately 25,000 clones, roughly 74% of them present only once. Sequenced sample: peripheral blood. These TCRs come from a man in his fifties with COVID-19, enrolled during active disease. The CDR3 runs from the conserved cysteine through the conserved F or W. A D gene is named only where the DNA matches it firmly. The size field is filled for only some rows; it gives once, few, many or a size class.

>-|-|TRBV7-9|TRBJ1-1
CASSPPRGGTNTEAFF
TGTGCCAGCAGCCCCCCTCGGGGGGGGACGAACACTGAAGCTTTCTTT
>TRBD2|-|TRBV5-4|TRBJ2-4
CASSLSGMAKNIQYF
TGTGCCAGCAGCTTGAGCGGGATGGCCAAAAACATTCAGTACTTC
>TRBD2|few|TRBV7-3|TRBJ2-2
CASSLALAGAGELFF
TGTGCCAGCAGCTTAGCGCTAGCGGGGGCCGGGGAGCTGTTTTTT
>-|few|TRBV3-1/TRBV3-2|TRBJ1-4
CASSLPEGGGEKLFF
TGTGCCAGCAGCCTCCCCGAGGGGGGGGGTGAAAAACTGTTTTTT
>-|-|TRBV7-9|TRBJ1-4
CASSGEDEKLFF
TGTGCCAGCAGCGGAGAGGATGAAAAACTGTTTTTT
>-|-|TRBV29-1|TRBJ1-4
CSVGTEEKLFF
TGCAGCGTTGGCACGGAGGAAAAACTGTTTTTT
>TRBD1|few|TRBV5-6|TRBJ2-3
CASSLRDRGQYF
TGTGCCAGCAGCCTCCGGGACAGGGGACAGTATTTT
>TRBD1|-|TRBV18|TRBJ2-7
CASSLGQGRVEQYF
TGTGCCAGCTCATTGGGACAGGGGAGGGTCGAGCAGTACTTC
>TRBD2|-|TRBV14|TRBJ2-5
CASSQGFSSGGWETQYF
TGTGCCAGCAGCCAAGGATTCTCCTCGGGAGGATGGGAGACCCAGTACTTC
>-|-|TRBV15|TRBJ1-6
CATSGSSYNSPLHF
TGTGCCACCAGCGGTAGCTCCTATAATTCACCCCTCCACTTT
>-|-|TRBV6-6|TRBJ2-7
CASSNTGDFAINEQYF
TGTGCCAGCAGCAACACCGGGGACTTCGCAATCAACGAGCAGTACTTC
>-|few|TRBV6-5|TRBJ1-2
CASSYYRSPYGYTF
TGTGCCAGCAGTTACTACAGGAGTCCCTATGGCTACACCTTC
>-|-|TRBV19|TRBJ1-1
CASSSTGTRSQAFF
TGTGCCAGTAGTAGTACCGGGACTCGATCCCAAGCTTTCTTT
>TRBD2|-|TRBV2|TRBJ2-2
CASSGEGLGTGELFF
TGTGCCAGCAGCGGGGAGGGCCTCGGGACCGGGGAGCTGTTTTTT
>TRBD2|-|TRBV6-6|TRBJ2-3
CASRGSGGLTDTQYF
TGTGCCAGCAGGGGTAGCGGGGGGCTCACAGATACGCAGTATTTT
>-|once|TRBV6-5|TRBJ2-7
CASSYSTGTPYEQYF
TGTGCCAGCAGTTACTCTACAGGGACCCCCTACGAGCAGTACTTC
>TRBD2|-|TRBV6-1|TRBJ2-5
CASSEITSGAQETQYF
TGTGCCAGCAGTGAAATTACTAGCGGGGCTCAAGAGACCCAGTACTTC
>TRBD1|once|TRBV7-8|TRBJ2-7
CASRITDRVSYEQYF
TGTGCCAGCAGAATTACTGACAGGGTCTCCTACGAGCAGTACTTC
>-|-|TRBV5-5|TRBJ2-7
CASSPTRSSYEQYF
TGTGCCAGCAGCCCAACTAGGTCCTCCTACGAGCAGTACTTC
>-|-|TRBV21-1|TRBJ2-1
CASSKMGLAGCGEQFF
TGTGCCAGCAGCAAAATGGGCCTAGCGGGATGCGGTGAGCAGTTCTTC
>TRBD2|-|TRBV6-1|TRBJ2-5
CASSETLSGGEGTQYF
TGTGCCAGCAGTGAAACCCTTAGCGGGGGGGAAGGGACCCAGTACTTC
>TRBD2|once|TRBV19|TRBJ2-7
CATQPASGGEQYF
TGTGCCACTCAACCCGCTAGCGGGGGAGAGCAGTACTTC
>TRBD1|-|TRBV3-1/TRBV3-2|TRBJ1-2
CASSQEQGHNYGYTF
TGTGCCAGCAGCCAAGAACAGGGGCATAACTATGGCTACACCTTC
>-|-|TRBV2|TRBJ2-7
CASSETGYNYEQYF
TGTGCCAGCAGTGAAACAGGGTATAACTACGAGCAGTACTTC
>-|few|TRBV4-1|TRBJ2-2
CASSQGPGDAGELFF
TGCGCCAGCAGCCAAGGCCCAGGGGACGCCGGGGAGCTGTTTTTT
>TRBD2|-|TRBV9|TRBJ2-1
CASSEGLAGVGVSYNEQFF
TGTGCCAGCAGCGAGGGACTAGCGGGGGTTGGGGTCTCCTACAATGAGCAGTTCTTC
>-|few|TRBV5-1|TRBJ2-7
CASSLTGSYEQYF
TGCGCCAGCAGCTTAACAGGCTCCTACGAGCAGTACTTC
>TRBD1|-|TRBV5-5|TRBJ1-3
CASSLLTGTNSGNTIYF
TGTGCCAGCAGCTTATTGACAGGGACGAACTCTGGAAACACCATATATTTT
>TRBD1|-|TRBV7-2|TRBJ1-1
CASSTGTGGPEAFF
TGTGCCAGCAGCACCGGCACAGGGGGTCCTGAAGCTTTCTTT
>-|-|TRBV28|TRBJ1-2
CASRRAGDYGYTF
TGTGCCAGCAGACGGGCGGGGGACTATGGCTACACCTTC
>-|-|TRBV6-2/TRBV6-3|TRBJ1-1
CASSFHTGPGTEAFF
TGTGCCAGCAGTTTCCATACAGGGCCGGGCACTGAAGCTTTCTTT
>-|few|TRBV14|TRBJ1-1
CASSPRWGQGTTNTEAFF
TGTGCCAGCAGCCCTCGGTGGGGGCAGGGGACCACCAACACTGAAGCTTTCTTT
>TRBD1|-|TRBV30|TRBJ1-2
CAWSPRGQGSSYGYTF
TGTGCCTGGAGTCCGCGAGGACAGGGATCTAGCTATGGCTACACCTTC
>TRBD1|-|TRBV29-1|TRBJ1-4
CSVDRGANEKLFF
TGCAGCGTAGACAGGGGTGCTAATGAAAAACTGTTTTTT
>-|-|TRBV28|TRBJ2-3
CASSLWEAVLSADTQYF
TGTGCCAGCAGTTTATGGGAAGCGGTCCTGAGTGCAGATACGCAGTATTTT
>TRBD1|-|TRBV7-3|TRBJ1-5
CASSLTGTGSWNGYQPQHF
TGTGCCAGCAGCTTAACAGGGACAGGGTCTTGGAATGGGTATCAGCCCCAGCATTTT
>TRBD1|-|TRBV2|TRBJ2-1
CASRGQVFLDEQFF
TGTGCCAGTCGTGGACAGGTGTTTTTAGATGAGCAGTTCTTC
>-|-|TRBV27|TRBJ2-3
CASSRGTPLTDTQYF
TGTGCCAGCAGTCGAGGGACACCGCTCACAGATACGCAGTATTTT
>-|-|TRBV29-1|TRBJ1-1
CSVEEGRGVNTEAFF
TGCAGCGTTGAAGAAGGGAGGGGGGTGAACACTGAAGCTTTCTTT
>-|-|TRBV5-4|TRBJ1-2
CASSLDTGWDYGYTF
TGTGCCAGCAGCTTGGATACAGGGTGGGACTATGGCTACACCTTC
>-|-|TRBV7-2|TRBJ2-1
CGGGEFLGYNEQFF
TGTGGGGGGGGCGAGTTTTTAGGGTACAATGAGCAGTTCTTC
>-|-|TRBV6-5|TRBJ2-2
CASSYSNGVRTGELFF
TGTGCCAGCAGTTACTCGAACGGAGTACGGACCGGGGAGCTGTTTTTT
>-|-|TRBV19|TRBJ2-5
CASSNRVEETQYF
TGTGCCAGTAGCAACAGGGTTGAAGAGACCCAGTACTTC
>TRBD1|-|TRBV6-6|TRBJ1-5
CASTEIRGEPQHF
TGTGCCAGCACCGAGATCAGGGGGGAGCCCCAGCATTTT
>TRBD2|-|TRBV18|TRBJ2-5
CASSPPLPLAIGTQYF
TGTGCCAGCTCACCACCGTTACCACTAGCGATCGGGACCCAGTACTTC
>-|-|TRBV24-1|TRBJ2-2
CATSAPGTNTGELFF
TGTGCCACCAGTGCTCCAGGGACGAACACCGGGGAGCTGTTTTTT
>-|once|TRBV7-2|TRBJ2-1
CASSLGMGAIYEQFF
TGTGCCAGCAGCTTAGGGATGGGGGCGATTTATGAGCAGTTCTTC
>-|-|TRBV10-2|TRBJ1-1
CASRSQVYTEAFF
TGCGCCAGCAGGTCACAGGTTTACACTGAAGCTTTCTTT
>TRBD2|-|TRBV7-2|TRBJ2-7
CASSLAASGQTYEQYF
TGTGCCAGCAGCTTAGCGGCTAGCGGGCAGACCTACGAGCAGTACTTC
>-|once|TRBV25-1|TRBJ2-7
CASSDPMGGSSYEQYF
TGTGCCAGCAGTGATCCCATGGGAGGAAGCTCCTACGAGCAGTACTTC
>TRBD2|-|TRBV18|TRBJ2-7
CASSPGAGGPDEQYF
TGTGCCAGCTCACCAGGAGCGGGAGGGCCTGACGAGCAGTACTTC
>-|-|TRBV21-1|TRBJ2-2
CASSKGGLAGGTTGELFF
TGTGCCAGCAGCAAAGGGGGACTAGCGGGAGGGACCACCGGGGAGCTGTTTTTT